What follows describes a single T cell receptor (beta chain). This clone has only a few counts. Its antigen remains unidentified. The sample holds no much larger clone one base away, and base qualities are not on file. These data belong to a study of blood T cell repertoires in COVID-19 (dated by TCRdb to the early 2020s). As for the study more broadly: Recovered participants in ImmuneRACE Cohort 3 were defined by two consecutive negative NP/OP PCR tests, clearance by a healthcare professional, or resolution of symptoms. Samples covering the acute and convalescent phases of COVID-19 were provided by collaborators in the United States, Italy and Spain. The prospective study material was composed of cDNA or gDNA derived from T cells, B-cell-depleted T cells, or PBMCs. Subjects who had been exposed to COVID-19, were actively infected with it, or had recovered from it provided the deeply sampled blood TCRbeta repertoires that made up the dataset. The repertoires were made available in a free public database intended to serve as a resource for research on the immune response to SARS-CoV-2. Samples came from the ongoing ImmuneRACE study (first 160 participants) plus 1,254 subjects from 6 global collaborators. Nearly every sample came with metadata listing a de-identified subject ID, COVID-19 status, age in years and sex. Where available, HLA class I and class II types were taken from metadata supplied by the sample provider and were not determined by assay-based typing.

The immunoSEQ Assay, a bias-controlled multiplex PCR, was used to amplify TCRbeta CDR3 regions from genomic DNA. Per the original workflow: Nucleated cell counts per sample were estimated from amplification of reference gene primers within the assay. To quantify the absolute abundance of each unique TCRbeta CDR3 rearrangement, sequence reads were collapsed and filtered. Productive Simpson clonality was computed per sample as the square root of Simpson's diversity index over productive rearrangements. TCRdb's version of the immuneACCESS table is confined to in-frame rearrangements and falls short of the full clone set. An unresolved V gene accounts for under half of the shortfall where checked; the remainder is of unknown origin. For V, J and clone size, that table is used; D and trimming come from the DNA. Counted in this sample were roughly 230,000 clones; roughly 87% of them appeared once. Together, the top ten hold more than 7% of the sample.

The germline V gene yields ENHRY for CDR1 and SYGVKD for CDR2. From the cysteine through the phenylalanine, the CDR3 covers 15 amino acids. CDR3 DNA only is kept here, 45 bases in frame from base 1. Trimmed from V: 3 bases; trimmed from J: 1 base; junction bases lacking a gene match: 5. Participants in the prospective study were enrolled through a virtual design, were aged roughly 18 to 90 years, and lived in 24 United States geographic areas. Cohort assignment in the prospective study relied on participant-reported clinical history from a screening survey and a study questionnaire. In the prospective study, whole blood, serum and a nasopharyngeal or oropharyngeal swab were collected from each participant by mobile phlebotomists. Over a roughly 2-month period, participants in the prospective study had the option of providing additional blood draws and questionnaires. Blood samples from the prospective study were shipped frozen or at room temperature prior to DNA extraction.

The research as a whole found: The quantity of clinical and demographic metadata differed by source and by participant and was supplied without curation.

The sequencing sample was made of PBMCs or T cells enriched from blood (not recorded which). In this chain, TRBV10-3 is recombined with TRBJ2-7, with TRBD1 identical over 8 junction bases. The source is a man aged 25 to 40 in a cohort exposed to, infected with or recovered from COVID-19 (not recorded which). The CDR3 reads as follows: CAISDPGQVSYEQYF. The nucleotide sequence is given as TGTGCCATCAGTGACCCGGGACAGGTTTCCTACGAGCAGTACTTC.